These 6 T cell receptor beta chains were sequenced from one sample in a study of blood T cell repertoires in COVID-19. Some clones are missing from TCRdb's copy, which holds only in-frame ones; the method was immunoSEQ multiplex PCR. The sample lists some 150,000 clones; 60% to 85% were seen once. The specimen sequenced was peripheral blood. These receptors came from a man aged 45-65 years with active or convalescent COVID-19.

The V call is TRBV10-3, the J call TRBJ2-3, with unresolved D. Germline lookup yields CDR1 ENHRY and CDR2 SYGVKD. V was cut by 3 bases and J by 7 bases, with 17 bases left in between. The CDR3 spans 15 residues. The CDR3 nucleotides read TGTGCCATCAGTGATTCCCTATTCCTTCATTATACGCAGTATTTT. As protein: CAISDSLFLHYTQYF.

This chain connects TRBV28 to TRBJ2-7, with 9 positions matching TRBD2. Germline V CDR1 and CDR2: MDHEN, SYDVKM. The CDR3 contains 14 residues. V lost 4 bases, J lost 1 base, and 2 bases stayed unmatched. CDR3 coding DNA: TGTGCCAGCAGTTCGGGACTAGCTTCCTACGAGCAGTACTTC. It yields the protein CASSSGLASYEQYF.

The rearrangement joins TRBV5-5 to TRBJ1-1; D gene unclear. The germline V and J ends were trimmed by 2 bases and 3 bases, with 11 bases remaining between them. CDR1 is SGHKS, CDR2 YYEKEE, per germline (reference sequence). The CDR3 is 14 residues long. CDR3 coding DNA: TGTGCCAGCAGCTTTCGGGTGTTGGACACTGAAGCTTTCTTT. Protein sequence: CASSFRVLDTEAFF.

The table lists this clone with a count of one. The CDR3 sequence is CASSTDTGSSYEQYF. Here the CDR3 DNA reads TGTGCCAGTAGTACGGATACAGGTAGCTCCTACGAGCAGTACTTC. This rearrangement joins TRBV19 to TRBJ2-7; maybe TRBD1 (5 bases). CDR3 length equals 15 residues. V lost 4 bases, J lost 0 bases, and 13 bases lay in between. CDR1 and CDR2 from the germline V gene are LNHDA and SQIVND (reference sequence).

This clone was seen a few times. This chain connects TRBV1 to TRBJ2-3; the D call of TRBD2 is as the table states it, not checked on the DNA. TRBV1 is flagged as a pseudogene. The CDR3 has 14 amino acids. Here the CDR3 DNA reads TGCACCAGCAGCGAAGCTAGCGCCTTCCGTACGCAGTATTTT. Translated: CTSSEASAFRTQYF.

The genes are TRBV19 and TRBJ2-7; 13 nucleotides align to TRBD2. Germline values: CDR1 LNHDA, CDR2 SQIVND (reference sequence). The CDR3 runs 19 residues. With V trimmed by 5 bases and J by 0 bases, 13 bases remained unmatched. CDR3 region: CASSSRTGGLAGPSYEQYF. The CDR3, as DNA: TGTGCCAGTAGTTCGAGGACAGGGGGACTAGCGGGGCCCTCCTACGAGCAGTACTTC. Variable domain in full (rest from reference TRBV19 and TRBJ2-7): DGGITQSPKYLFRKEGQNVTLSCEQNLNHDAMYWYRQDPGQGLRLIYYSQIVNDFQKGDIAEGYSVSREKKESFPLTVTSAQKNPTAFYLCASSSRTGGLAGPSYEQYFGPGTRLTVT.